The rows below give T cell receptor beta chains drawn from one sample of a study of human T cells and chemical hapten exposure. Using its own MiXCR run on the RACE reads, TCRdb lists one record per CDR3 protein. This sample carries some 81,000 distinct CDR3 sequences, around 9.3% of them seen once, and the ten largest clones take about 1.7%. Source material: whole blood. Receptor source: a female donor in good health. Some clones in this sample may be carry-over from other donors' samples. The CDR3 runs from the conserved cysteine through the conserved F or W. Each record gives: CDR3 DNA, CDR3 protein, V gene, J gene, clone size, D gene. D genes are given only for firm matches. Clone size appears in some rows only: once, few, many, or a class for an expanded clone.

cdr3_nt: TGTGCCAGCAGCTTAGGGGGGGGAGGTAGCAATCAGCCCCAGCATTTT
cdr3_aa: CASSLGGGGSNQPQHF
v_call: TRBV7-2
j_call: TRBJ1-5
clone_size: -
d_call: -

cdr3_nt: TGTGCCAGCAGTCCCTCGACAGGGGAAACTTCGGACTATGGCTACACCTTC
cdr3_aa: CASSPSTGETSDYGYTF
v_call: TRBV27
j_call: TRBJ1-2
clone_size: few
d_call: TRBD1

cdr3_nt: TGTGCCAGCAGCCAAGCCCCCGGGACCCAAGAGACCCAGTACTTC
cdr3_aa: CASSQAPGTQETQYF
v_call: TRBV3-1
j_call: TRBJ2-5
clone_size: few
d_call: -

cdr3_nt: TGTGCCAGCAAAAGGACAACGAATTCACCCCTCCACTTT
cdr3_aa: CASKRTTNSPLHF
v_call: TRBV6-6
j_call: TRBJ1-6
clone_size: few
d_call: -

cdr3_nt: TGTGCCAGCAGCTTAAGCTGGCAGGGCGGTGGAGATACGCAGTATTTT
cdr3_aa: CASSLSWQGGGDTQYF
v_call: TRBV7-2
j_call: TRBJ2-3
clone_size: -
d_call: -

cdr3_nt: TGTGCCACCAGCAGAGAAGTGACAGGCGGAAATGAGCAGTTCTTC
cdr3_aa: CATSREVTGGNEQFF
v_call: TRBV15
j_call: TRBJ2-1
clone_size: many
d_call: -

cdr3_nt: TGTGCCAGCAAGAGGGGGGAGCTCTCTAACTATGGCTACACCTTC
cdr3_aa: CASKRGELSNYGYTF
v_call: TRBV27
j_call: TRBJ1-2
clone_size: few
d_call: -

cdr3_nt: TGTGCCAGCTCGGGATCAGGTTTGGGCACTGAAGCTTTCTTT
cdr3_aa: CASSGSGLGTEAFF
v_call: TRBV28
j_call: TRBJ1-1
clone_size: few
d_call: -

cdr3_nt: TGTGCCAGCAGCTTCAGGGGGGCCGGGACTGAAGCTTTCTTT
cdr3_aa: CASSFRGAGTEAFF
v_call: TRBV7-2
j_call: TRBJ1-1
clone_size: few
d_call: TRBD1

cdr3_nt: TGTGCCAGCAGTTTCCCTATAGAAAGCACAGATACGCAGTATTTT
cdr3_aa: CASSFPIESTDTQYF
v_call: TRBV12-3/TRBV12-4
j_call: TRBJ2-3
clone_size: few
d_call: -

cdr3_nt: TGTGCCAGCAGCTTAGGTCGCGGGGGGGCCGGTTGGGATACGCAGTATTTT
cdr3_aa: CASSLGRGGAGWDTQYF
v_call: TRBV7-2
j_call: TRBJ2-3
clone_size: -
d_call: TRBD2

cdr3_nt: TGCGCCAGCAGCGGGGACAGGCGGAGCGAGCAGTACTTC
cdr3_aa: CASSGDRRSEQYF
v_call: TRBV5-1
j_call: TRBJ2-7
clone_size: -
d_call: TRBD1

cdr3_nt: TGTGCCAGCAGCTATAGCCCTACGGGGGGGCTCACGGCAGATACGCAGTATTTT
cdr3_aa: CASSYSPTGGLTADTQYF
v_call: TRBV11-3
j_call: TRBJ2-3
clone_size: -
d_call: TRBD2

cdr3_nt: TGTGCCAGCAGCTCTTTGGCAGATAGCTATGGCTACACCTTC
cdr3_aa: CASSSLADSYGYTF
v_call: TRBV5-5
j_call: TRBJ1-2
clone_size: many
d_call: -

cdr3_nt: TGTGCCAGCAGTAAGGGACAGGGACACGCGTGGGAGCAGTACTTC
cdr3_aa: CASSKGQGHAWEQYF
v_call: TRBV12-3/TRBV12-4
j_call: TRBJ2-7
clone_size: -
d_call: TRBD1

cdr3_nt: TGTGCCACCAGTGACCAAAGGAGCTACGAGCAGTACTTC
cdr3_aa: CATSDQRSYEQYF
v_call: TRBV24-1
j_call: TRBJ2-7
clone_size: -
d_call: -

cdr3_nt: TGTGCCAGCAGACTGACAGGGGGCCCCTACGAGCAGTACTTC
cdr3_aa: CASRLTGGPYEQYF
v_call: TRBV6-6
j_call: TRBJ2-7
clone_size: few
d_call: TRBD1

cdr3_nt: TGCAGCGTTCTCACAACTAATGAAAAACTGTTTTTT
cdr3_aa: CSVLTTNEKLFF
v_call: TRBV29-1
j_call: TRBJ1-4
clone_size: many
d_call: -

cdr3_nt: TGTGCCAGCAGCTTAGCGACGGCACCAACTAATGAAAAACTGTTTTTT
cdr3_aa: CASSLATAPTNEKLFF
v_call: TRBV7-9
j_call: TRBJ1-4
clone_size: many
d_call: -

cdr3_nt: TGTGCCATCAGTGTAGCGGGGGGCATCACAGATACGCAGTATTTT
cdr3_aa: CAISVAGGITDTQYF
v_call: TRBV10-3
j_call: TRBJ2-3
clone_size: many
d_call: TRBD2

cdr3_nt: TGTGCCAGCAGCCAAGATAGTTGGGAGAAGAAAACCTACGAGCAGTACTTC
cdr3_aa: CASSQDSWEKKTYEQYF
v_call: TRBV3-1
j_call: TRBJ2-7
clone_size: -
d_call: -

cdr3_nt: TGCAGCGTTGCGGTAGACTCTGGAAACACCATATATTTT
cdr3_aa: CSVAVDSGNTIYF
v_call: TRBV29-1
j_call: TRBJ1-3
clone_size: many
d_call: -

cdr3_nt: TGTGCCAGCAGTAGATACCGGGACAGACCATTGAACACTGAAGCTTTCTTT
cdr3_aa: CASSRYRDRPLNTEAFF
v_call: TRBV6-5
j_call: TRBJ1-1
clone_size: few
d_call: TRBD1

cdr3_nt: TGTGCCAGCAATCTCCGGGACAGGGGTCAGCCCCAGCATTTT
cdr3_aa: CASNLRDRGQPQHF
v_call: TRBV2
j_call: TRBJ1-5
clone_size: few
d_call: TRBD1

cdr3_nt: TGTGCCAGCAGCCGGGACAGGGAAAGAGGCTGTAATGAAAAACTGTTTTTT
cdr3_aa: CASSRDRERGCNEKLFF
v_call: TRBV27
j_call: TRBJ1-4
clone_size: -
d_call: TRBD1

cdr3_nt: TGTGCCAGCAGTTTATGGGCCATGGGCGACGAGCAGTACTTC
cdr3_aa: CASSLWAMGDEQYF
v_call: TRBV28
j_call: TRBJ2-7
clone_size: -
d_call: -

cdr3_nt: TGCAGTGCTAGAGCCATTAGCGGGGGGGCCTTAGATACGCAGTATTTT
cdr3_aa: CSARAISGGALDTQYF
v_call: TRBV20-1
j_call: TRBJ2-3
clone_size: many
d_call: TRBD2

cdr3_nt: TGCGCCAGCAGCCCTCCGACAGGAGTCACAGATACGCAGTATTTT
cdr3_aa: CASSPPTGVTDTQYF
v_call: TRBV5-1
j_call: TRBJ2-3
clone_size: few
d_call: -

cdr3_nt: TGTGCCAGCAGTTTCCAGGGGCGTCGCAATGAGCAGTTCTTC
cdr3_aa: CASSFQGRRNEQFF
v_call: TRBV28
j_call: TRBJ2-1
clone_size: many
d_call: -

cdr3_nt: TGCGCCAGCAGCCAAGGGAAGGGGTGGGAATACGAGCAGTACTTC
cdr3_aa: CASSQGKGWEYEQYF
v_call: TRBV4-3
j_call: TRBJ2-7
clone_size: -
d_call: -

cdr3_nt: TGCAGCGTCCTAGACGTCCTGAACACTGAAGCTTTCTTT
cdr3_aa: CSVLDVLNTEAFF
v_call: TRBV29-1
j_call: TRBJ1-1
clone_size: -
d_call: -

cdr3_nt: TGTGCCAGCAGTTCCACCAGCCTAGCCAAAAACATTCAGTACTTC
cdr3_aa: CASSSTSLAKNIQYF
v_call: TRBV28
j_call: TRBJ2-4
clone_size: -
d_call: -

cdr3_nt: TGTGCCAGTAGTGTCGCAGGGGCGACCGGGGAGCTGTTTTTT
cdr3_aa: CASSVAGATGELFF
v_call: TRBV19
j_call: TRBJ2-2
clone_size: many
d_call: -

cdr3_nt: TGTGCCAGTAGTAGGATCGGCAGGGGTGGTGGCTACACCTTC
cdr3_aa: CASSRIGRGGGYTF
v_call: TRBV19
j_call: TRBJ1-2
clone_size: -
d_call: -

cdr3_nt: TGTGCCAGCAGTTTACGAAGGCAGGTAGAGACCCAGTACTTC
cdr3_aa: CASSLRRQVETQYF
v_call: TRBV12-3/TRBV12-4
j_call: TRBJ2-5
clone_size: many
d_call: -

cdr3_nt: TGTGCCAGCAGCCCCCGGGGTGGAGGTGAGCAGTTCTTC
cdr3_aa: CASSPRGGGEQFF
v_call: TRBV5-4
j_call: TRBJ2-1
clone_size: -
d_call: -

cdr3_nt: TGTGCCAGCAGCTCCGGACGGGAAGAGACCCAGTACTTC
cdr3_aa: CASSSGREETQYF
v_call: TRBV7-3
j_call: TRBJ2-5
clone_size: many
d_call: -

cdr3_nt: TGTGCCAGCGCCGGACAGGTCTCCGGTCAGCCCCAGCATTTT
cdr3_aa: CASAGQVSGQPQHF
v_call: TRBV2
j_call: TRBJ1-5
clone_size: few
d_call: TRBD1

cdr3_nt: TGTGCCAGCAGCTGGGAGGTGGGTCAGCCCCAGCATTTT
cdr3_aa: CASSWEVGQPQHF
v_call: TRBV5-4
j_call: TRBJ1-5
clone_size: -
d_call: -

cdr3_nt: TGTGCCAGCAGCTGGACTAGCGGGAGCTCCTACGAGCAGTACTTC
cdr3_aa: CASSWTSGSSYEQYF
v_call: TRBV5-5
j_call: TRBJ2-7
clone_size: many
d_call: TRBD2

cdr3_nt: TGTGCCAGCATAGGAGGGACAGGGCAAGAGACCCAGTACTTC
cdr3_aa: CASIGGTGQETQYF
v_call: TRBV2
j_call: TRBJ2-5
clone_size: -
d_call: TRBD1

cdr3_nt: TGTGCCAGCAGTTTAAGCCTGGGGCTGGACACTGAAGCTTTCTTT
cdr3_aa: CASSLSLGLDTEAFF
v_call: TRBV28
j_call: TRBJ1-1
clone_size: -
d_call: -

cdr3_nt: TGTGCCAGCAGCCAAGAACTAGCGGGGGGCGGAAAGAGGGATACGCAGTATTTT
cdr3_aa: CASSQELAGGGKRDTQYF
v_call: TRBV4-2
j_call: TRBJ2-3
clone_size: many
d_call: TRBD2

cdr3_nt: TGCAGCGTTGAAGGTGGGACAGACGTAAAGCAGTTCTTC
cdr3_aa: CSVEGGTDVKQFF
v_call: TRBV29-1
j_call: TRBJ2-1
clone_size: many
d_call: TRBD1

cdr3_nt: TGTGCCAGCAGTTTGGTCAATGAGCAGTTCTTC
cdr3_aa: CASSLVNEQFF
v_call: TRBV12-3/TRBV12-4
j_call: TRBJ2-1
clone_size: few
d_call: -

cdr3_nt: TGTGCCAGCAGCTTGTCACAAATGAACACTGAAGCTTTCTTT
cdr3_aa: CASSLSQMNTEAFF
v_call: TRBV5-5
j_call: TRBJ1-1
clone_size: -
d_call: -

cdr3_nt: TGTGCCAGCAGCTTCGGACAGGACACAGATACGCAGTATTTT
cdr3_aa: CASSFGQDTDTQYF
v_call: TRBV11-3
j_call: TRBJ2-3
clone_size: many
d_call: TRBD1

cdr3_nt: TGTGCCATCAGTGAGTGGGATCAGCCCCAGCATTTT
cdr3_aa: CAISEWDQPQHF
v_call: TRBV10-3
j_call: TRBJ1-5
clone_size: many
d_call: -

cdr3_nt: TGTGCCAGCAGCTCAGAGGCCGGGAGAAGAGAGCAGTACTTC
cdr3_aa: CASSSEAGRREQYF
v_call: TRBV5-6
j_call: TRBJ2-7
clone_size: many
d_call: -

cdr3_nt: TGTGCCACGACGACAGGGGCCGATGAGCAGTTCTTC
cdr3_aa: CATTTGADEQFF
v_call: TRBV10-3
j_call: TRBJ2-1
clone_size: few
d_call: TRBD1

cdr3_nt: TGTGCCACCAGTTCATCGTCTCTATTCGGGCAGTTCTTC
cdr3_aa: CATSSSSLFGQFF
v_call: TRBV24-1
j_call: TRBJ2-1
clone_size: -
d_call: -

cdr3_nt: TGTGCCAGCAGCCTTAGACAGGGAAGTACGGTGATGAACACTGAAGCTTTCTTT
cdr3_aa: CASSLRQGSTVMNTEAFF
v_call: TRBV7-9
j_call: TRBJ1-1
clone_size: -
d_call: TRBD1

cdr3_nt: TGTGCCAGCACCCAGGGGGCGAGGACAGATACGCAGTATTTT
cdr3_aa: CASTQGARTDTQYF
v_call: TRBV6-6
j_call: TRBJ2-3
clone_size: -
d_call: TRBD1

cdr3_nt: TGTGCCAGCAGTGCTTTGGGACAGGGTGGCTACACCTTC
cdr3_aa: CASSALGQGGYTF
v_call: TRBV2
j_call: TRBJ1-2
clone_size: many
d_call: TRBD1